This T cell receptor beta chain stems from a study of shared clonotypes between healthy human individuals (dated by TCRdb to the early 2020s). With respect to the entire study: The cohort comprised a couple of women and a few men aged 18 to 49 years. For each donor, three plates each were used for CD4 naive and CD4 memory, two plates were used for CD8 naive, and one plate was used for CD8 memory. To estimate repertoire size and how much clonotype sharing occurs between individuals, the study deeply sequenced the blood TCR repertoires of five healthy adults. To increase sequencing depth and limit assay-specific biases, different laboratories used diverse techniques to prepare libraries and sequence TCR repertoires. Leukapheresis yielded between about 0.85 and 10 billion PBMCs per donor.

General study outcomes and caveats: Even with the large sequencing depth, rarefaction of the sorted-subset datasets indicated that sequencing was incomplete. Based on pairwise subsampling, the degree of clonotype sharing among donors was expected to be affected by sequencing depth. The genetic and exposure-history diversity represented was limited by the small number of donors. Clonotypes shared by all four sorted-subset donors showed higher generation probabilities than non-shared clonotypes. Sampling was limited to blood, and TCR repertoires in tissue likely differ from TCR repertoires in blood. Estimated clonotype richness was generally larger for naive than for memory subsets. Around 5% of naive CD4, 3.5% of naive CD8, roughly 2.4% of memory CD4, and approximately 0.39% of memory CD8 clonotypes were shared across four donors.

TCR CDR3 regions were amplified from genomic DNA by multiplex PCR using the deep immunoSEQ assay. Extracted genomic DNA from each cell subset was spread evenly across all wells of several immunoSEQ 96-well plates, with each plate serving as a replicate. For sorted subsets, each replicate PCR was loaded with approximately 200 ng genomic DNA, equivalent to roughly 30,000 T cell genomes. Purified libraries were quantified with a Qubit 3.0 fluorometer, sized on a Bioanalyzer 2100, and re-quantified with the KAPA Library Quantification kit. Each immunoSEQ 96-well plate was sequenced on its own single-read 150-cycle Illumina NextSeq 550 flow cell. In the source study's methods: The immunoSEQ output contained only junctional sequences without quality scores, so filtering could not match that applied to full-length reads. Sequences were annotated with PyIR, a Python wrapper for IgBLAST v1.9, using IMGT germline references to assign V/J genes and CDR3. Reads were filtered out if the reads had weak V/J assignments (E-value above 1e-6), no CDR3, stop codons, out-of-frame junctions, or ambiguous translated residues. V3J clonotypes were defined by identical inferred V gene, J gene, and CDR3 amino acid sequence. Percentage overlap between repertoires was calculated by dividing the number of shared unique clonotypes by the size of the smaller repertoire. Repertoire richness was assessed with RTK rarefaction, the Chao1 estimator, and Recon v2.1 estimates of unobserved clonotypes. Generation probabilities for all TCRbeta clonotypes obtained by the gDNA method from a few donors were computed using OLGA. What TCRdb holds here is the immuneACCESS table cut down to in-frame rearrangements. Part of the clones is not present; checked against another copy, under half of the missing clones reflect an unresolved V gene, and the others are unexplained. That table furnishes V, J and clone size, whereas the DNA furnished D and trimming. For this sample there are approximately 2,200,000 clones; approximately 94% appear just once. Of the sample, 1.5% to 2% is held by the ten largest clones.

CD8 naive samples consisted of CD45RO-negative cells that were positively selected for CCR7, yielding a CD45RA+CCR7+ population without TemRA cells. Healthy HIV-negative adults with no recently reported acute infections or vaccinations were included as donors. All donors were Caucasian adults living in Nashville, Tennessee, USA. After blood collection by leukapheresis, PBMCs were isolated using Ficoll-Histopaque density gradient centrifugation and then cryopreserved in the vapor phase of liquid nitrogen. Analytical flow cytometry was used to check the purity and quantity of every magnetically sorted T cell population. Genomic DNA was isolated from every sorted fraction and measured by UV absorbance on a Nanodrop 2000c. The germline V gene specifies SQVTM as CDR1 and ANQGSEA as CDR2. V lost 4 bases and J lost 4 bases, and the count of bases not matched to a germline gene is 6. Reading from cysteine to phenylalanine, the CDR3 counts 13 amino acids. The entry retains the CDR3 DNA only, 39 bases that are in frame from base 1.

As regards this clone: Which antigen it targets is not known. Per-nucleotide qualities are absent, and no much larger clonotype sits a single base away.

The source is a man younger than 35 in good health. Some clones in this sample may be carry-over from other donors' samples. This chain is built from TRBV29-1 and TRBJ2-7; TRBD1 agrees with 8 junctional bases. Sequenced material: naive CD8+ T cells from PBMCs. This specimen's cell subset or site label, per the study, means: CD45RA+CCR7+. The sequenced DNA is TGCAGCGTTGCCGGACAGGGCATTTACGAGCAGTACTTC. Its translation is CSVAGQGIYEQYF.